Below are 2 T cell receptor beta chains sequenced from a single sample in a study of T cells in Graves' hyperthyroidism and ophthalmopathy. Amplification of TCR beta CDR3 regions was performed using RNA transcripts as template. The HTBI set primed first-round TCR CDR3 RT-PCR. TCRdb reprocessed the multiplex PCR reads with MiXCR, giving one entry per CDR3 protein. The sample has over 650,000 distinct CDR3 sequences, just under 45% seen once; the top ten hold roughly 6.5%. Sequenced: peripheral blood or thyroid tissue (not recorded which). The receptors shown here come from an adult man with Graves' disease, either hyperthyroidism or ophthalmopathy (not recorded which).

The table lists this clonotype with a few counts. This chain joins TRBV7-2 and TRBJ1-1; D uncertain. The germline V gene encodes CDR1 SGHTA and CDR2 FQGNSA. Trimming removed 5 bases at V and 10 bases at J, with 20 bases between. The CDR3 is 14 amino acids. CDR3 coding DNA: TGTGCCAGCAGCCGAGTGCCGGTCGGGGATGGAGCTTTCTTT. Its protein is CASSRVPVGDGAFF.

This clonotype occurred once. This may be a read error, as it is one base from a much larger clone. J is TRBJ2-5 and V is TRBV2, with 13 bases identical to TRBD2. The CDR3 consists of 15 residues. Germline trimming cut 9 bases from V and 1 base from J; bases unmatched to any gene: 5. CDR1 and CDR2 (germline): SNHLY, FYNNEI. The CDR3: CASGLAGASQETQYF. The CDR3 region has the DNA TGTGCCAGTGGACTAGCGGGAGCGTCCCAAGAGACCCAGTACTTC.